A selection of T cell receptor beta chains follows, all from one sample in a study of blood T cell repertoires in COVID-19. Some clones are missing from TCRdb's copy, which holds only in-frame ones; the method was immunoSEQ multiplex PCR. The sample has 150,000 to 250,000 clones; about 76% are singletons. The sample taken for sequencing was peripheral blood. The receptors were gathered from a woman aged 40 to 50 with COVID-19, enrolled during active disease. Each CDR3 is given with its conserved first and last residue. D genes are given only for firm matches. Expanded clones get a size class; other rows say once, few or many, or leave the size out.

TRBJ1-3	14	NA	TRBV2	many	TGTGCCAGCAGGGGAGGGTACTCTGGAAACACCATATATTTT	CASRGGYSGNTIYF
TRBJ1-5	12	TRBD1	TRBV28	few	TGTGCCAGCAGCCAGACAGGGCAGCCCCAGCATTTT	CASSQTGQPQHF
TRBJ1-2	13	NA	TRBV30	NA	TGTGCCTGGAGTGTAACCGGGAACTATGGCTACACCTTC	CAWSVTGNYGYTF
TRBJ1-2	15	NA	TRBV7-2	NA	TGTGCCAGCAGCTCGCGGCAAGGTCCCCATGACGGCTACACCTTC	CASSSRQGPHDGYTF
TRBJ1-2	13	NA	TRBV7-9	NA	TGTGCCAGCAGTAAGCTGACAGGCCGGGACTACACCTTC	CASSKLTGRDYTF
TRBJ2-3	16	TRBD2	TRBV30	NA	TGTGCCTGGAGTCTCGGACTAGCGGGAGAGGTAGATACGCAGTATTTT	CAWSLGLAGEVDTQYF
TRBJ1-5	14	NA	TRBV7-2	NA	TGTGCCAGCAGATCAGGTGATAGCAATCAGCCCCAGCATTTT	CASRSGDSNQPQHF
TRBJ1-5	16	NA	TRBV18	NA	TGTGCCAGCTCACCCCAGACAGGTGTAGGCAATCAGCCCCAGCATTTT	CASSPQTGVGNQPQHF
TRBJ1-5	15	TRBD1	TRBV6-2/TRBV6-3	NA	TGTGCCAGCAGTTTAGACAGGGGCTCTCATCAGCCCCAGCATTTT	CASSLDRGSHQPQHF
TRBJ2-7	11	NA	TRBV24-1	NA	TGTGCTATACGCAGGCACTACGAGCAGTACTTC	CAIRRHYEQYF
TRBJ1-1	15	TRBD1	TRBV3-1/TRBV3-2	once	TGTGCCAGCAGCCATCAACCCAACAGGGGGACTGAAGCTTTCTTT	CASSHQPNRGTEAFF
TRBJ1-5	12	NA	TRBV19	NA	TGTGCCAGTAGTATACAGAGGGAGGTCCAGCATTTT	CASSIQREVQHF
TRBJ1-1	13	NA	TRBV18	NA	TGTGCCAGCTCCCCGGGGGGAGACACTGAAGCTTTCTTT	CASSPGGDTEAFF
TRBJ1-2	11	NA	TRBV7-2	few	TGTGCCAGCAGCACCCAACAGGTGCCGACCTTC	CASSTQQVPTF
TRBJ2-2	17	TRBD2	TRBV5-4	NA	TGTGCCAGCAGCCCGACCGGCCGTAGCGGGGGTCTTCGGGAGCTGTTTTTT	CASSPTGRSGGLRELFF
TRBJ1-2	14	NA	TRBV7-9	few	TGTGCCAGCAGCTTAGTAACGGTCAACTATGGCTACACCTTC	CASSLVTVNYGYTF
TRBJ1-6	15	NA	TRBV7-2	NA	TGTGCCAGCAGCCCTCGGGAGGGGCTCAATTCACCCCTCCACTTT	CASSPREGLNSPLHF
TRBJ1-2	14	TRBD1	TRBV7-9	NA	TGTGCCAGCAGGCCCGGGACAGCCTACTATGGCTACACCTTC	CASRPGTAYYGYTF
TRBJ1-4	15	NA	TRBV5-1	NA	TGCGCCAGCAGCCAAAGCCAGGGTTCTAATGAAAAACTGTTTTTT	CASSQSQGSNEKLFF
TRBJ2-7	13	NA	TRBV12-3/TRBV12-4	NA	TGTGCCAGCAGTTTTTACAGCTCCTACGAGCAGTACTTC	CASSFYSSYEQYF
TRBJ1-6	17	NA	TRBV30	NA	TGTGCCTGGAGTCCCTTAGGATTAGCAGGGGTGGAGTCACCCCTCCACTTT	CAWSPLGLAGVESPLHF
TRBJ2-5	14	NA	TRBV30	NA	TGTGCCTGGAGTGGGGGAGGAGGCCAAGAGACCCAGTACTTC	CAWSGGGGQETQYF
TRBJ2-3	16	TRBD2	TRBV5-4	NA	TGTGCCAGCAGCTTGGGCGGACTAGCGGGTACAGATACGCAGTATTTT	CASSLGGLAGTDTQYF
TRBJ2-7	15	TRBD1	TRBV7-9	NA	TGTGCCAGCACCACAGGGGTCTCCTTCTCCTACGAGCAGTACTTC	CASTTGVSFSYEQYF
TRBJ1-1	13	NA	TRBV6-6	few	TGTGCCACGGAGGGACGCATGAACACTGAAGCTTTCTTT	CATEGRMNTEAFF
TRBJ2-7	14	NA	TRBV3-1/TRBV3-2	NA	TGTGCCAGCAGCCCCCCGGGGTTTACCTCCGAGCAGTACTTC	CASSPPGFTSEQYF
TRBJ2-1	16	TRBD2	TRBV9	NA	TGTGCCAGCAGCGTAGGAGGGACTAGCGGGGGGCACGAGCAGTTCTTC	CASSVGGTSGGHEQFF
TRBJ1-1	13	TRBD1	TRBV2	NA	TGTGCCAGCAGGGGGGACAGTTTTTCTGAAGCTTTCTTT	CASRGDSFSEAFF
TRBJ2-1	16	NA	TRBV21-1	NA	TGTGCCAGCAGCAAAGTCGGACTAGCACTTATCAATGAGCAGTTCTTC	CASSKVGLALINEQFF
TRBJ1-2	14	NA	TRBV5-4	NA	TGTGCCAGCAGCTTGGCCGGAGGGCCCCATGGCTACACCTTC	CASSLAGGPHGYTF
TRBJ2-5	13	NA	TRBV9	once	TGTGCCAGCAGCGTAGGGGGAGCGGAGACCCAGTACTTC	CASSVGGAETQYF
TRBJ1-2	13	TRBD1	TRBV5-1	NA	TGCGCCAGCAGCTCGACAGGGACCTATGGCTACACCTTC	CASSSTGTYGYTF
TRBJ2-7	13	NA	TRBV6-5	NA	TGTGCCAGCAGTTACTCGACAAGTAACGAGCAGTACTTC	CASSYSTSNEQYF
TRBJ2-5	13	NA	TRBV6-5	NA	TGTGCCACTGCGGAGGAGGTCCAAGAGACCCAGTACTTC	CATAEEVQETQYF
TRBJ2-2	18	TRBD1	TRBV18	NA	TGTGCCAGCTCACCACTTTTCGGTCGCAGGGGGCTCGCCGGGGAGCTGTTTTTT	CASSPLFGRRGLAGELFF
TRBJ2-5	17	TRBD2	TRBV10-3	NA	TGTGCCATCAGTGAGTCCACCGGGGGACTATTCCAAGAGACCCAGTACTTC	CAISESTGGLFQETQYF
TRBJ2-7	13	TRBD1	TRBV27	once	TGTGCCAGCTCTTCAGGGGGCAGTTCCGAGCAGTACTTC	CASSSGGSSEQYF
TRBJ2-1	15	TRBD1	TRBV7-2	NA	TGTGCCAGCAGCCCCCGACAGGGAACCTACAATGAGCAGTTCTTC	CASSPRQGTYNEQFF
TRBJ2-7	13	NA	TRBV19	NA	TGTGCCAGTAGTACACAGTACACCTACGAGCAGTACTTC	CASSTQYTYEQYF
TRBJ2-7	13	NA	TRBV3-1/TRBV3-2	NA	TGTGCCAGCAGCCAAGGAGGTCGCATTAAGCAGTACTTC	CASSQGGRIKQYF
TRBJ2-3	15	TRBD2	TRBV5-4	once	TGTGCCAGCAGCTCAGCTAGCGGGAACACAGATACGCAGTATTTT	CASSSASGNTDTQYF
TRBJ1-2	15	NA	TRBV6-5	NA	TGTGCCAGCAGTTACTCGACCAGGATGAGCTATGGCTACACCTTC	CASSYSTRMSYGYTF
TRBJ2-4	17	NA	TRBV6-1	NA	TGTGCCAGCAGTGAAGCGTTGACAGGAGTAGCCAAAAACATTCAGTACTTC	CASSEALTGVAKNIQYF
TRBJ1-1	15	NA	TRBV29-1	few	TGCAGCGTTGTGAAACACAGGGTGTCCGACACTGAAGCTTTCTTT	CSVVKHRVSDTEAFF
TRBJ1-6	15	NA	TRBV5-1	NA	TGCGCCAGCAGCCCCTGGGAGGGGTCGGCTTCACCCCTCCACTTT	CASSPWEGSASPLHF
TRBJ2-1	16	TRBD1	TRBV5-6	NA	TGTGCCAGCAGCCTTACAGGGGCGCGTTTAAAAAATGAGCAGTTCTTC	CASSLTGARLKNEQFF
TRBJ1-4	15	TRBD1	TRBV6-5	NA	TGTGCCAGCAGTCTGGACAGGGAGAATAATGAAAAACTGTTTTTT	CASSLDRENNEKLFF
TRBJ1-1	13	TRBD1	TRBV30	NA	TGTGCCTGGAGCCGGGACAGGTCAACTGAAGCTTTCTTT	CAWSRDRSTEAFF
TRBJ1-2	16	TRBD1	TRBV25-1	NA	TGTGCCAGCAGCCTGGGGACAGGGGTGGCCGGCTTTGGCTACACCTTC	CASSLGTGVAGFGYTF
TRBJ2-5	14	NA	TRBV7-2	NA	TGTGCCAGCAGCTTAAAGCGCGCAACCGAGACCCAGTACTTC	CASSLKRATETQYF
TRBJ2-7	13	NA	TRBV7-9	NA	TGTGCCTCTGAGATAGGAGGGTCACGCGAGCAGTACTTC	CASEIGGSREQYF
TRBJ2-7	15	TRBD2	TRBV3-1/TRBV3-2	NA	TGTGCCAGCAGCCTCCAATCCGGGACTAGTGTTGAGCAGTACTTC	CASSLQSGTSVEQYF
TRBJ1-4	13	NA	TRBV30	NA	TGTGCCTGGAGTGAACAGACTAATGAAAAACTGTTTTTT	CAWSEQTNEKLFF
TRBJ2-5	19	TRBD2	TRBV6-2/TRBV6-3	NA	TGTGCCAGCAGTTACTGGAAACGGACTAGCGGGGGAACAAGGGAGACCCAGTACTTC	CASSYWKRTSGGTRETQYF
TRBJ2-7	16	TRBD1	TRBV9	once	TGTGCCAGCAGCGTAGTAGGGGGACAGGGGGCTGGGGAGCAGTACTTC	CASSVVGGQGAGEQYF
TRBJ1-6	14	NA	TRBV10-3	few	TGTGCCATCAGTGAAGCAGGGGCTAATTCACCCCTCCACTTT	CAISEAGANSPLHF
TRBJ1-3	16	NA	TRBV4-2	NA	TGTGCCAGCAGCCAGCCGAGGGGAGGCGAGGTGAACACCATATATTTT	CASSQPRGGEVNTIYF
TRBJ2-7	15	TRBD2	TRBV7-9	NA	TGTGCCAGCAGCTCAAATAGCGGGAGCCCCTACGAGCAGTACTTC	CASSSNSGSPYEQYF